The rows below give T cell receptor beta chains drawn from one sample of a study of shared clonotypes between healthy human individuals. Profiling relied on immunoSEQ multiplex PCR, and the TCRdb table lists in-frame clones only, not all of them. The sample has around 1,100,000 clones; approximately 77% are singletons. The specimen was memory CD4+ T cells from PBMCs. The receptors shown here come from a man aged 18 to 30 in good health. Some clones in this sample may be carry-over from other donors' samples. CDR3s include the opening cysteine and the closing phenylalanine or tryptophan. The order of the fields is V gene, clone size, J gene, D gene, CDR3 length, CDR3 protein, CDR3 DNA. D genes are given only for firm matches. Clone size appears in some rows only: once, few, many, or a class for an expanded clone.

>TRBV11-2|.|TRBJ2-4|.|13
CASSLDRSSRQYF
TGTGCCAGCAGCTTAGATCGGTCTAGCCGGCAGTACTTC
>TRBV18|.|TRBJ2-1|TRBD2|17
CASSRRQGGWSYNEQFF
TGTGCCAGCTCAAGACGGCAGGGAGGGTGGTCCTACAATGAGCAGTTCTTC
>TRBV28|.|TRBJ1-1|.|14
CASRLTGPYTEAFF
TGTGCCAGCAGATTAACCGGACCCTACACTGAAGCTTTCTTT
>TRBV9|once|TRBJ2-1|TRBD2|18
CASSPLGWGSGAYNEQFF
TGTGCCAGCAGCCCCTTAGGCTGGGGTAGCGGGGCCTACAATGAGCAGTTCTTC
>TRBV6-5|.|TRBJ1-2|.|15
CASSYGWGALYGYTF
TGTGCCAGCAGTTACGGTTGGGGGGCGCTATATGGCTACACCTTC
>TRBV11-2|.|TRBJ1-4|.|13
CASSWGGVGKLFF
TGTGCCAGCAGCTGGGGAGGGGTTGGAAAACTGTTTTTT
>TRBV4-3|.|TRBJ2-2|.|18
CASSQDRSWVGDTGELFF
TGCGCCAGCAGCCAAGATCGCAGTTGGGTTGGGGACACCGGGGAGCTGTTTTTT
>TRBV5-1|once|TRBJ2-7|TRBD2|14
CASSFSGSPNEQYF
TGCGCCAGCAGCTTTAGCGGGAGTCCGAACGAGCAGTACTTC
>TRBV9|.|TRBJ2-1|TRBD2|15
CASSQRGSPYNEQFF
TGTGCCAGCAGCCAGCGCGGGAGTCCCTACAATGAGCAGTTCTTC
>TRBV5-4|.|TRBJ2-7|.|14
CASSLVGAYSEQYF
TGTGCCAGCAGCTTGGTCGGGGCTTACTCTGAGCAGTACTTC
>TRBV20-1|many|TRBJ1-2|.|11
CSVSQGNSYTF
TGCAGTGTTAGCCAGGGTAATAGCTACACCTTC
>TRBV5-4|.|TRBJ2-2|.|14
CASSSRDLRGELFF
TGTGCCAGCAGCTCGCGGGACCTTAGGGGGGAGCTGTTTTTT
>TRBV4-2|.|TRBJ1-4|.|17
CASSQEWVRGGNEKLFF
TGTGCCAGCAGCCAAGAGTGGGTAAGGGGGGGTAATGAAAAACTGTTTTTT
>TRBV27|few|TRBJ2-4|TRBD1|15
CASSLQGAAKNIQYF
TGTGCCAGCAGCTTACAGGGGGCTGCCAAAAACATTCAGTACTTC
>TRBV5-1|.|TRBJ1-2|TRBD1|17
CASSLPGTGDRNYGYTF
TGCGCCAGCAGCCTTCCTGGGACAGGGGACAGAAACTATGGCTACACCTTC
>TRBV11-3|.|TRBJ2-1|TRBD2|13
CASSPTSDHEQFF
TGTGCCAGCAGTCCGACTAGCGACCATGAGCAGTTCTTC
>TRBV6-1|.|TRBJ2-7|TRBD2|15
CASSIWGLAGSVRYF
TGTGCCAGCAGTATTTGGGGTCTAGCGGGATCTGTGCGGTACTTC
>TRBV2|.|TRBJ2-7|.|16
CASSEATFPSPYEQYF
TGTGCCAGCAGTGAAGCGACGTTTCCCAGTCCCTACGAGCAGTACTTC
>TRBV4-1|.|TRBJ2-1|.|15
CASSHPEKQNNEQFF
TGCGCCAGCAGCCACCCCGAAAAACAGAACAATGAGCAGTTCTTC
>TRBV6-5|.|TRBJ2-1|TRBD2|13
CASTSTSGREQFF
TGTGCCAGCACCAGTACTAGCGGGCGAGAGCAGTTCTTC
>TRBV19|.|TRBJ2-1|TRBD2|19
CASSRTSGSWSDSYNEQFF
TGTGCCAGTAGTAGGACTAGCGGGAGTTGGAGTGACTCCTACAATGAGCAGTTCTTC
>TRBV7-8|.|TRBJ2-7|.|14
CASSSTGFSYEQYF
TGTGCCAGCAGCTCGACCGGCTTCTCCTACGAGCAGTACTTC
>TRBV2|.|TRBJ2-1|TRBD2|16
CASRDASGGPYNEQFF
TGTGCCAGCAGGGACGCTAGCGGGGGACCTTACAATGAGCAGTTCTTC
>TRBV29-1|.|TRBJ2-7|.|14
CSVEERPLGEVQYF
TGCAGCGTTGAAGAACGACCTCTTGGGGAGGTGCAGTACTTC
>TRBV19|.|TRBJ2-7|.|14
CASSIYPGSYEQYF
TGTGCCAGTAGTATTTACCCGGGGAGCTACGAGCAGTACTTC
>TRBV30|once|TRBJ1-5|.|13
CAWGVSSNQPQHF
TGTGCCTGGGGAGTGTCGAGCAATCAGCCCCAGCATTTT
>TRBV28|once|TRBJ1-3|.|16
CASSLLTPRDGNTIYF
TGTGCCAGCAGCCTCCTAACCCCGAGGGATGGAAACACCATATATTTT
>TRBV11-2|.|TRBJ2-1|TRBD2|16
CASSQGGTISLRSTFF
TGTGCCAGCAGCCAGGGCGGGACTATAAGTTTACGGAGCACGTTCTTC
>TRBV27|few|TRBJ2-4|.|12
CASSIAKNIQYF
TGTGCCAGCAGTATAGCCAAAAACATTCAGTACTTC
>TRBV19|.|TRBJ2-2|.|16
CASSGRQGGDTGELFF
TGTGCCAGTAGTGGAAGACAGGGAGGGGACACCGGGGAGCTGTTTTTT
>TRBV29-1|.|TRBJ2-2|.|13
CSVAGRATGELFF
TGCAGCGTCGCCGGTCGGGCCACCGGGGAGCTGTTTTTT
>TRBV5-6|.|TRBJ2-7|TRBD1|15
CASSLWTGSSYEQYF
TGTGCCAGCAGCTTGTGGACAGGGTCATCCTACGAGCAGTACTTC
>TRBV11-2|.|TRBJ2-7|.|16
CASSLGPAGSSYEQYF
TGTGCCAGCAGCTTAGGCCCAGCGGGCAGCTCCTACGAGCAGTACTTC
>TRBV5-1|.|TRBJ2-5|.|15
CASSGGPAGGETQYF
TGCGCCAGCAGCGGCGGTCCGGCCGGTGGGGAGACCCAGTACTTC
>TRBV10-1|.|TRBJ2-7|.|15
CASSGAGSRADEQYF
TGCGCCAGCAGTGGAGCAGGGTCACGGGCGGACGAGCAGTACTTC
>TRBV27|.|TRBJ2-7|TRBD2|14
CASSSRGRAGEQYF
TGTGCCAGCAGTTCCCGCGGGAGGGCCGGCGAGCAGTACTTC
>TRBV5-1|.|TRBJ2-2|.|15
CASTPQGGETGELFF
TGCGCCAGCACCCCACAGGGAGGGGAGACCGGGGAGCTGTTTTTT
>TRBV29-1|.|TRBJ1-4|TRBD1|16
CSVQPLNRGPGEKLFF
TGCAGCGTTCAGCCCTTAAACAGGGGGCCGGGTGAAAAACTGTTTTTT
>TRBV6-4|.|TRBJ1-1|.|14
CASRLGAQATEAFF
TGTGCCAGCAGACTAGGAGCTCAGGCCACTGAAGCTTTCTTT
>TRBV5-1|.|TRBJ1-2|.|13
CASSLTGRSSYTF
TGCGCCAGCAGCTTAACAGGGAGGTCTAGCTACACCTTC
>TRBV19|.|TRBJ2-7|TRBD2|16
CASSIGLAGLPYEQYF
TGTGCCAGTAGTATAGGACTAGCGGGATTACCCTACGAGCAGTACTTC
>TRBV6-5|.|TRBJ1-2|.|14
CASSYGRRVGGYTF
TGTGCCAGCAGTTACGGGAGACGGGTAGGGGGCTACACCTTC
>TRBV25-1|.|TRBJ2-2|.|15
CASSEYLLDTGELFF
TGTGCCAGCAGTGAATACCTTTTGGACACCGGGGAGCTGTTTTTT
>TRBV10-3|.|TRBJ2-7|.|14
CAISEDRVVHEQYF
TGTGCCATCAGTGAGGATCGAGTAGTCCACGAGCAGTACTTC
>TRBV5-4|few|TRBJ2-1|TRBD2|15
CASSLSGAAYNEQFF
TGTGCCAGCAGCCTTAGCGGGGCCGCCTACAATGAGCAGTTCTTC
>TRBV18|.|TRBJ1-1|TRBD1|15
CASSPYTGENTEAFF
TGTGCCAGCTCACCGTATACAGGGGAGAACACTGAAGCTTTCTTT
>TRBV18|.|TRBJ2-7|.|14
CASSPPDPPYEQYF
TGTGCCAGCTCACCCCCGGATCCCCCCTACGAGCAGTACTTC
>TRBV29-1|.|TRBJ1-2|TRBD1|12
CSVSRTGSAYTF
TGCAGCGTTTCCCGGACAGGGTCCGCCTACACCTTC
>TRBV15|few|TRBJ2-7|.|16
CATSRSPSQGRNEQYF
TGTGCCACCAGCAGATCCCCTTCCCAGGGGCGAAACGAGCAGTACTTC
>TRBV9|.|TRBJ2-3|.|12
CASGKSTDTQYF
TGTGCCAGCGGAAAGAGCACAGATACGCAGTATTTT
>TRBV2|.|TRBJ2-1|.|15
CASSARLDLGNEQFF
TGTGCCAGCAGCGCTCGACTAGATTTGGGCAATGAGCAGTTCTTC
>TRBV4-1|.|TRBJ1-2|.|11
CASSHWAGYTF
TGCGCCAGCAGCCACTGGGCGGGCTACACCTTC
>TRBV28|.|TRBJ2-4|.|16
CASSRTPQPYKNIQYF
TGTGCCAGCAGTCGGACGCCTCAGCCTTACAAAAACATTCAGTACTTC
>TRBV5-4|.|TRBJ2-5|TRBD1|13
CASSFAGGETQYF
TGTGCCAGCAGCTTCGCAGGGGGAGAGACCCAGTACTTC